This T cell receptor beta chain was found in a study of blood T cell repertoires in COVID-19 (dated by TCRdb to the early 2020s). General notes on the study: Samples from collaborators originated in the United States, Italy and Spain and spanned both the acute and convalescent phases of COVID-19. The samples were drawn from the first 160 participants of the ongoing ImmuneRACE study and from over 950 subjects provided by 6 global collaborators. The repertoires were made available in a free public database intended to serve as a resource for research on the immune response to SARS-CoV-2. The material from the prospective study consisted of cDNA or gDNA derived from T cells, B-cell-depleted T cells, or PBMCs. Deeply sampled blood TCRbeta repertoires from subjects exposed to, actively infected with, or recovered from COVID-19 were included in the dataset. Where available, HLA class I and class II types were taken from metadata supplied by the sample provider and were not determined by assay-based typing. A de-identified subject ID, COVID-19 status, age in years and sex were almost always included in the sample metadata. Study-wide findings and limitations: The amount of clinical and demographic metadata varied by source and participant and was provided uncurated.

A word on this clone: Its specific antigen is unknown. The sample holds no much larger clone one base away, and base qualities are not on file.

Whole blood was collected in K2EDTA tubes by collaborating institutions according to the institutions' own protocols. For TCRbeta analysis, collaborators shipped samples as frozen whole blood, isolated PBMCs, or DNA extracted from either of those sample types. Cut back by 2 bases and 11 bases, the V and J ends lie 16 bases apart. From its cysteine to its phenylalanine, the CDR3 spans 14 amino acids. The read is trimmed to its CDR3 DNA, 42 bases read in frame from base 1. As encoded in the germline V gene, CDR1 is MNHNS while CDR2 is SASEGT. TCRbeta CDR3 regions were amplified from genomic DNA using the immunoSEQ Assay, a bias-controlled multiplex PCR. Processing in the source paper ran as follows. Within the assay, amplification of reference gene primers was used to estimate how many nucleated cells each sample contained. To quantify the absolute abundance of each unique TCRbeta CDR3 rearrangement, sequence reads were collapsed and filtered. Productive Simpson clonality was computed per sample as the square root of Simpson's diversity index over productive rearrangements. TCRdb's version of the immuneACCESS table is confined to in-frame rearrangements and falls short of the full clone set. An unresolved V gene accounts for under half of the shortfall where checked; the remainder is of unknown origin. V and J calls and clone size are copied from that table; D and trimming were computed from the DNA. The sample data list roughly 120,000 clones, and around 90% of these were observed just once. Around 7.7% of the sample rests with the top ten.

The TCR originated in a human donor in a cohort sampled during active COVID-19. The chain is made from TRBV6-1 and TRBJ1-5, and TRBD1 may be the D gene, going by 5 matching bases. Sequenced: peripheral blood. CDR3 region: CASSERGRAPTQHF. The sequence in DNA is TGTGCCAGCAGTGAAAGGGGCAGGGCCCCGACCCAGCATTTT.